The 32 T cell receptor beta chains reported below all come from one sample, sequenced in a study of CD8 T cells in ankylosing spondylitis. Findings and caveats of the study: Made up of roughly 8 highly homologous variants, a TCR beta motif appeared characteristic of ankylosing spondylitis blood.

No cognate antigen is known for these TCRs. TCRdb reanalysed the 5' RACE reads using MiXCR and keeps one entry per CDR3 protein. The sample contains more than 600,000 distinct CDR3 sequences, under 20% of which appear only once. Sequencing was done on a sample of blood, either unsorted or a sorted T cell fraction (not recorded which). The source is a male donor with ankylosing spondylitis.

This clonotype came up many times. One end of the junction is discordant with germline, which a read error may explain. This chain joins TRBV5-1 and TRBJ2-1; D is undetermined. This CDR3 comprises 13 residues. Germline loops: CDR1 SGHRS, CDR2 YFSETQ. The CDR3 region is CASSLVSGGEQFF. The CDR3 DNA follows: TGTGCCAGCAGTTTAGTGTCAGGTGGTGAGCAGTTCTTC.

The chain has TRBV20-1 and TRBJ2-5; possible D gene TRBD1, 5 bases. Looked up from germline, CDR1 is DFQATT and CDR2 is SNEGSKA (reference sequence). Trimming pared 5 bases from V and 3 bases from J, leaving 22 bases between. The CDR3 contains 16 residues. Here the CDR3 reads CSAGPITSGKEETQYF. Here the CDR3 DNA reads TGCAGTGCTGGGCCTATAACCTCAGGGAAGGAAGAGACCCAGTACTTC.

This clonotype has more than one count but fewer than ten. The rearrangement links TRBV12-3 or TRBV12-4 to TRBJ2-7; 12 positions agree with TRBD2. The J segment lost 7 bases and the V segment lost 5 bases, leaving 6 bases of the junction unmatched. The CDR3 totals 14 residues. This CDR3 reads CASSRLAGVGEQYF. CDR3 bases: TGTGCCAGCAGTCGACTAGCGGGAGTGGGTGAGCAGTACTTC.

This rearrangement joins TRBV20-1 to TRBJ2-7; D may be TRBD1 (6 bases). The CDR3 spans 16 residues. Germline V gene data show CDR1 as DFQATT and CDR2 as SNEGSKA (reference sequence). V dropped 0 bases and J dropped 0 bases, with 15 bases sitting between them. In nucleotides, the CDR3 is TGCAGTGCTAGAGATATTAACAGGGCCTACTCCTACGAGCAGTACTTC. Translated, it gives CSARDINRAYSYEQYF.

This chain joins TRBV6-2 or TRBV6-3 and TRBJ2-7; 8 bases map to TRBD1. Germline V CDR1 and CDR2: MNHEY, SVGEGT. The CDR3 totals 16 residues. Trimming removed 7 bases from V and 1 base from J; junction bases left unmatched: 12. CDR3 residues: CASISLGQGRSYEQYF. CDR3 DNA: TGTGCCAGCATTAGCCTCGGACAGGGTAGATCCTACGAGCAGTACTTC.

This clonotype has only one observation. CDR3 region: CASSGDLYPDEQYF. CDR3 in DNA: TGTGCCAGCAGCGGAGACCTTTACCCGGACGAGCAGTACTTC. V gene TRBV9 combines with J gene TRBJ2-7; D is undetermined. V was clipped by 3 bases and J by 5 bases, with 15 bases between them. From germline, CDR1 is SGDLS and CDR2 YYNGEE. The CDR3 loop spans 14 amino acids.

V is TRBV7-8 and J is TRBJ2-1, with 16 bases identical to TRBD2. CDR3 length: 18 amino acids. Trimming at V came to 1 base and at J to 5 bases, leaving 5 bases not matched to a gene. Germline V gene lookup returns CDR1 SGHVS and CDR2 FQNEAQ. The CDR3 here is CASSLGGLAGGIHNEQFF. The CDR3, as DNA: TGTGCCAGCAGCTTAGGGGGACTAGCGGGAGGGATCCACAATGAGCAGTTCTTC.

This clonotype was observed a handful of times. The V call is TRBV4-3, the J call TRBJ2-7; TRBD1 aligns across 8 bases. In germline, CDR1 is LGHNA, CDR2 YSLEER. The V segment lost 4 bases and the J segment 5 bases; nucleotides outside the gene matches: 7. The CDR3 extends over 14 amino acids. In DNA form, the CDR3 reads TGCGCCAGCAGCCCGGGACAGGCGTTCCACGAGCAGTACTTC. Protein product: CASSPGQAFHEQYF.

This clonotype was counted at least ten times. The chain couples TRBV15 to TRBJ2-1; 7 nucleotides align to TRBD2. V trimming: 5 bases; J trimming: 8 bases; junction bases outside the gene matches: 6. The germline gives CDR1 LNHNV, CDR2 YYDKDF (reference sequence). The CDR3 is made up of 13 amino acids. The CDR3 DNA follows: TGTGCCACCAGCCCCCATCGGGGGGATGAGCAGTTCTTC. It specifies CATSPHRGDEQFF.

In this sample, this clonotype turned up a few times. The genes are TRBV5-1 and TRBJ1-2; no definite D call. CDR3 length: 15 amino acids. Germline V CDR1 and CDR2: SGHRS, YFSETQ. The V and J ends lost 0 bases and 6 bases respectively, with 15 bases between them. The CDR3 loop reads CASSLAVPRSDGYTF. The CDR3 nucleotides are TGCGCCAGCAGCTTGGCCGTCCCGCGGTCGGATGGCTACACCTTC.

V is TRBV24-1 and J is TRBJ2-3, with D uncertain. The germline gives CDR1 KGHDR, CDR2 SFDVKD. V lost 0 bases and J 6 bases, leaving 12 bases between the germline ends. This CDR3 is built from 15 residues. The CDR3 is CATSDLGSLGDTQYF. The DNA for the CDR3 is TGTGCCACCAGTGATTTGGGCTCGCTTGGGGATACGCAGTATTTT.

The CDR3, as DNA: TGTGCCAGCAGTTACTTACTAGCGGGGAGATACAATGAGCAGTTCTTC. Amino acid sequence: CASSYLLAGRYNEQFF. This chain uses TRBV6-5 with TRBJ2-1, with 10 bases aligning to TRBD2. J lost 4 bases, V lost 1 base, and 4 bases had no gene match. Germline CDR1 MNHEY, CDR2 SVGAGI. The CDR3 has 16 residues.

Many counts were recorded for this clonotype. The chain has TRBV10-3 and TRBJ2-1; D is perhaps TRBD1 or TRBD2 (6 bases each). The CDR3 sequence is 16 residues long. The V end was cut by 3 bases, the J end by 3 bases, with 15 bases between. Looked up from germline, CDR1 is ENHRY and CDR2 is SYGVKD. The CDR3 is CAISDINGGLYNEQFF. CDR3 in DNA: TGTGCCATCAGTGACATAAACGGGGGCCTCTACAATGAGCAGTTCTTC.

This clonotype was seen a handful of times. V is TRBV7-9 and J is TRBJ2-7, with 7 bases matching TRBD2. Germline V gene sequence: CDR1 SEHNR, CDR2 FQNEAQ (reference sequence). The CDR3 totals 14 residues. With 4 bases clipped from V and 7 bases from J, the junction kept 10 bases outside the gene matches. DNA of the CDR3: TGTGCCAGCAGCTCGAGGGAGGGCCTGAGGGAGCAGTACTTC. Translated: CASSSREGLREQYF.

This clonotype was observed at least ten times. The chain carries TRBV10-3 and TRBJ2-1; no definite D call. The CDR3 has 14 residues. Germline CDR1 and CDR2: ENHRY and SYGVKD. V lost 4 bases, J lost 8 bases, and 15 bases lay in between. The chain's CDR3 is CAISGTLLVDEQFF. The CDR3 nucleotides are TGTGCCATCAGTGGGACCCTTCTAGTTGATGAGCAGTTCTTC.

The V gene is TRBV9, the J gene TRBJ2-5; D gene ambiguous. V shed 0 bases and J shed 5 bases, with 14 bases lying between them. The germline gives CDR1 SGDLS, CDR2 YYNGEE. CDR3 length: 15 amino acids. For the CDR3, the DNA is TGTGCCAGCAGCGTAGGGGTGGGTGGGGTTGAGACCCAGTACTTC. This gives the protein CASSVGVGGVETQYF.

The chain is built from TRBV5-1 and TRBJ2-7, with D possibly being TRBD2 (5 bases). Looked up from germline, CDR1 is SGHRS and CDR2 is YFSETQ. Trimming took off 2 bases at V and 2 bases at J, with 11 bases between the two ends. The CDR3 spans 14 residues. The CDR3 DNA follows: TGCGCCAGCAGCTTCTCGACGGGAACCTACGAGCAGTACTTC. As protein: CASSFSTGTYEQYF.

The genes are TRBV10-2 and TRBJ2-7; 7 bases map to TRBD1. This CDR3 region has 13 residues. Germline V gene lookup returns CDR1 WSHSY and CDR2 SAAADI. The J segment lost 6 bases and the V segment lost 6 bases, leaving 8 bases of the junction unmatched. The CDR3 sequence is CASSTGDEVEQYF. CDR3 in DNA: TGCGCCAGCAGCACAGGGGATGAGGTCGAGCAGTACTTC.

The sample holds a few counts of this clonotype. Here the CDR3 reads CASSQGALDGYTF. Written as DNA, the CDR3 is TGTGCCAGCAGCCAGGGGGCTTTGGATGGCTACACCTTC. The rearrangement links TRBV4-2 to TRBJ1-2; D might be TRBD1 (6 bases). The V end was cut by 3 bases, the J end by 6 bases, with 11 bases between. This CDR3 contains 13 residues. Germline CDR1 reads LGHNA; CDR2 reads YNFKEQ.

This clonotype has a handful of counts. The rearrangement uses TRBV28 and TRBJ2-3; 8 positions agree with TRBD1. CDR1 is MDHEN, CDR2 SYDVKM, per germline. The CDR3 is 16 residues long. Trimming cost V 5 bases and J 0 bases; bases outside gene matches: 7. The CDR3 nucleotides are TGTGCCAGCAGTCCGAGGGGACAGGCTAGCACAGATACGCAGTATTTT. It yields the protein CASSPRGQASTDTQYF.

This chain links TRBV18 with TRBJ1-2; weak D call: TRBD1 (5 bases). The CDR3 extends over 13 amino acids. V shed 3 bases and J shed 5 bases, with 10 bases lying between them. Germline-derived CDR1 and CDR2 are KGHSH and LQKENI. CDR3 loop: CASSPTEGYGYTF. Here the CDR3 DNA reads TGTGCCAGCTCACCGACAGAGGGGTATGGCTACACCTTC.

This clonotype was recorded at least ten times. The chain joins TRBV12-3 or TRBV12-4 to TRBJ1-1, with 9 bases aligning to TRBD1. The length of the CDR3 is 15 residues. With 6 bases clipped from V and 9 bases from J, the junction kept 14 bases outside the gene matches. As DNA, the CDR3 is TGTGCCAGCAGCCCAGACAGGGGGGGCGAAATGAAAGCTTTCTTT. As protein: CASSPDRGGEMKAFF.

V usage is TRBV3-1 and J usage is TRBJ2-3; TRBD2 matches 7 bases. The CDR3 loop spans 16 amino acids. Looked up from germline, CDR1 is LGHDT and CDR2 is YNNKEL (reference sequence). V lost 6 bases and J lost 0; bases outside the gene matches: 9. Here the CDR3 reads CASSPRAGSSTDTQYF. CDR3 nucleotide sequence: TGTGCCAGCAGTCCGCGAGCGGGGAGTAGCACAGATACGCAGTATTTT.

The chain combines TRBV3-1 with TRBJ2-7; weak D call: TRBD2 (6 bases). There are 12 residues in the CDR3. CDR1 and CDR2 from the germline V gene are LGHDT and YNNKEL (reference sequence). V was trimmed by 3 bases and J by 9 bases, leaving 12 bases between them. This CDR3 reads CASSQEGRWQYF. The CDR3 region has the DNA TGTGCCAGCAGCCAGGAGGGGAGGTGGCAGTACTTC.

This clonotype was detected ten times or more. The gene calls are TRBV5-1 and TRBJ1-4; possible D gene TRBD1, 6 bases. V lost 4 bases and J 5 bases, leaving 21 bases between the germline ends. CDR3 length equals 17 residues. Germline V gene lookup returns CDR1 SGHRS and CDR2 YFSETQ. The CDR3 reads CASSQNRVGSANEKLFF. The DNA of the CDR3 is TGCGCCAGCAGCCAGAACAGGGTAGGATCGGCAAATGAAAAACTGTTTTTT. Together with reference TRBV5-1 and TRBJ1-4, the CDR3 gives the full variable domain: KAGVTQTPRYLIKTRGQQVTLSCSPISGHRSVSWYQQTPGQGLQFLFEYFSETQRNKGNFPGRFSGRQFSNSRSEMNVSTLELGDSALYLCASSQNRVGSANEKLFFGSGTQLSVL.

This chain links TRBV7-2 with TRBJ2-7, with D possibly TRBD2 on 5 matching bases. Between the trimmed V and J ends, which lost 4 bases and 3 bases, there was a span of 16 bases. Germline CDR1 is SGHTA and CDR2 is FQGNSA. The CDR3 runs to 15 residues. CDR3 DNA: TGTGCCAGCAGCTCCGGAGCGGCCTCCTTCTACGAGCAGTACTTC. Amino acid sequence: CASSSGAASFYEQYF.

This clonotype was picked up a small number of times. V is TRBV6-5 and J is TRBJ1-5; D call uncertain. With 2 bases removed from V and 0 bases from J, the gap between germline ends came to 11 bases. This CDR3 has 16 residues. In germline, CDR1 is MNHEY, CDR2 SVGAGI. CDR3 sequence (DNA): TGTGCCAGCAGTTACCCCGCAAGCGATAGCAATCAGCCCCAGCATTTT. Protein: CASSYPASDSNQPQHF.

The chain has TRBV5-1 and TRBJ2-1; D might be TRBD1 or TRBD2, each matching 5 bases. Germline V lookup: CDR1 SGHRS, CDR2 YFSETQ. V was clipped by 3 bases and J by 2 bases, with 6 bases between them. There are 13 residues in the CDR3. CDR3 in DNA: TGCGCCAGCAGCTGGGACGCCTACAATGAGCAGTTCTTC. Amino acid sequence: CASSWDAYNEQFF.

Only a few counts were recorded for this clonotype. V and J are TRBV5-1 and TRBJ2-7; tentatively, D is TRBD1 or TRBD2 (5 bases each). V shed 0 bases and J shed 0 bases, with 10 bases lying between them. The CDR3 is made up of 15 amino acids. Germline loops: CDR1 SGHRS, CDR2 YFSETQ. Here the CDR3 DNA reads TGCGCCAGCAGCTTGGACGGGGCCGGCTCCTACGAGCAGTACTTC. Translated: CASSLDGAGSYEQYF.

The rearrangement links TRBV20-1 to TRBJ1-6; D unresolved. CDR3 length: 14 residues. Per the germline V gene, CDR1 is DFQATT and CDR2 is SNEGSKA (reference sequence). V was trimmed by 0 bases and J by 5 bases, leaving 8 bases between them. The CDR3 spells CSARDRGDNSPLHF. The CDR3 DNA sequence: TGCAGTGCTAGAGATCGGGGTGATAATTCACCCCTCCACTTT.

This chain links TRBV4-2 with TRBJ2-7; D possibly corresponds to TRBD2 (6 bases). V was cut by 0 bases and J by 0 bases, with 12 bases left in between. CDR3 size: 16 residues. Germline V lookup: CDR1 LGHNA, CDR2 YNFKEQ. As DNA, the CDR3 is TGTGCCAGCAGCCAAGAAGGGTGGGACTTCTCCTACGAGCAGTACTTC. Translation gives CASSQEGWDFSYEQYF.

The chain combines TRBV3-1 with TRBJ1-5; tentative D call: TRBD1 (5 bases). V shed 6 bases and J shed 3 bases, with 12 bases lying between them. Germline CDR1 reads LGHDT; CDR2 reads YNNKEL (reference sequence). The CDR3 is made up of 14 amino acids. The DNA of the CDR3 is TGTGCCAGCAGTCAGACGGGACTCAATCAGCCCCAGCATTTT. Its protein is CASSQTGLNQPQHF. The whole variable domain, filled in from reference TRBV3-1 and TRBJ1-5, reads DTAVSQTPKYLVTQMGNDKSIKCEQNLGHDTMYWYKQDSKKFLKIMFSYNNKELIINETVPNRFSPKSPDKAHLNLHINSLELGDSAVYFCASSQTGLNQPQHFGDGTRLSIL.